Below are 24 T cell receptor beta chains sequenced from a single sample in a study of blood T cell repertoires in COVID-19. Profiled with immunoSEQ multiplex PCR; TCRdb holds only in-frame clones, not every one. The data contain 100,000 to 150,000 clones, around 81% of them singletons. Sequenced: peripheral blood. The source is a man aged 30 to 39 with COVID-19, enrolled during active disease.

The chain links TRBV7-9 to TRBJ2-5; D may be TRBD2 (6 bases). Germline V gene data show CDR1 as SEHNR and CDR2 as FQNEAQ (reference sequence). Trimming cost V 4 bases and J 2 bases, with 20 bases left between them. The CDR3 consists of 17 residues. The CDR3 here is CASSSPPPGVLQETQYF. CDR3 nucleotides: TGTGCCAGCAGCTCACCCCCTCCGGGGGTCTTGCAAGAGACCCAGTACTTC.

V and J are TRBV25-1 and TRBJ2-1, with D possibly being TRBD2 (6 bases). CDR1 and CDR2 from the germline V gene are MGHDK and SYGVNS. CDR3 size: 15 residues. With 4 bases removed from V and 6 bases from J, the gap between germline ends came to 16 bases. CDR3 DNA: TGTGCCAGCAGTGCCCGACGGGAGAGCGGCAATGAGCAGTTCTTC. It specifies CASSARRESGNEQFF. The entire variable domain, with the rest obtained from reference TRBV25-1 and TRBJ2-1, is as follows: EADIYQTPRYLVIGTGKKITLECSQTMGHDKMYWYQQDPGMELHLIHYSYGVNSTEKGDLSSESTVSRIRTEHFPLTLESARPSHTSQYLCASSARRESGNEQFFGPGTRLTVL.

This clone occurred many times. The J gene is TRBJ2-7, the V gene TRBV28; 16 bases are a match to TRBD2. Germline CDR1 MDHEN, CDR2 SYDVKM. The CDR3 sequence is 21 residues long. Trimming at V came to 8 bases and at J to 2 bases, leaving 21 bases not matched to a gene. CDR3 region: CASWSTGTSGRAAVTPYEQYF. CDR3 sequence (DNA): TGTGCCAGCTGGAGTACTGGGACTAGCGGGAGGGCCGCCGTTACCCCCTACGAGCAGTACTTC.

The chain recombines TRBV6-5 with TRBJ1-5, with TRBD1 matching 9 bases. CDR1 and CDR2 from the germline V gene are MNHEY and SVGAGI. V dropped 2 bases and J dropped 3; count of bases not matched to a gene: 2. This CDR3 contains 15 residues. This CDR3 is CASSYGTGNNQPQHF. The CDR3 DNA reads TGTGCCAGCAGTTACGGGACAGGGAACAATCAGCCCCAGCATTTT.

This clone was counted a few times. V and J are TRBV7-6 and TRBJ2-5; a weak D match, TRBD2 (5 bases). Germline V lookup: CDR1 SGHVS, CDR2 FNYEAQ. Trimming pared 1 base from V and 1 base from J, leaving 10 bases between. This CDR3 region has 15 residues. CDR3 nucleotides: TGTGCCAGCAGCTTAGTCTCCAGCGGCCAAGAGACCCAGTACTTC. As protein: CASSLVSSGQETQYF.

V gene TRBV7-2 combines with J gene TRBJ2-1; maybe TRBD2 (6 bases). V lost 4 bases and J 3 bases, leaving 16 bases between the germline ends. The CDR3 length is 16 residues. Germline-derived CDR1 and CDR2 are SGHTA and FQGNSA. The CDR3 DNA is TGTGCCAGCAGCTGGGAGGCGTCGGGTAACTACAATGAGCAGTTCTTC. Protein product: CASSWEASGNYNEQFF.

The CDR3 loop reads CAWSGLPGRLVTPYEQYF. The CDR3 DNA sequence: TGTGCCTGGAGTGGACTACCTGGTCGACTAGTGACTCCCTACGAGCAGTACTTC. The rearrangement joins TRBV30 to TRBJ2-7, with TRBD2 as a possible D gene (6 bases). The germline gives CDR1 GTSNPN, CDR2 SVGIG (reference sequence). V was cut by 1 base and J by 2 bases, with 24 bases left in between. The CDR3 is 18 amino acids.

CDR3 nucleotide sequence: TGTGCCAGCAGCTTAGGGGACAGGGGGCGCTCGGACTATGGCTACACCTTC. It codes for CASSLGDRGRSDYGYTF. This chain uses TRBV11-2 with TRBJ1-2; 12 bases line up with TRBD1. The CDR3 spans 17 residues. The ends lost 1 base at V and 3 bases at J; junction bases unmatched: 6. Germline loops: CDR1 SGHAT, CDR2 FQNNGV. Together with reference TRBV11-2 and TRBJ1-2, the CDR3 gives the full variable domain: EAGVAQSPRYKIIEKRQSVAFWCNPISGHATLYWYQQILGQGPKLLIQFQNNGVVDDSQLPKDRFSAERLKGVDSTLKIQPAKLEDSAVYLCASSLGDRGRSDYGYTFGSGTRLTVV.

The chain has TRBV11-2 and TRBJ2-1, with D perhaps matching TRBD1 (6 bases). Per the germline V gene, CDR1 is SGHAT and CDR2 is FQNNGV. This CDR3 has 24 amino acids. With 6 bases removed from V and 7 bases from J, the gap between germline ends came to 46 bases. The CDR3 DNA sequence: TGTGCCAGCAGTTTCCCAAACAGGGTATGGACCCAAGGACAAGGGCTAGGAGGTGGGAATGAGCAGTTCTTC. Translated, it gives CASSFPNRVWTQGQGLGGGNEQFF. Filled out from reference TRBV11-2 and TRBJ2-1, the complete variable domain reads EAGVAQSPRYKIIEKRQSVAFWCNPISGHATLYWYQQILGQGPKLLIQFQNNGVVDDSQLPKDRFSAERLKGVDSTLKIQPAKLEDSAVYLCASSFPNRVWTQGQGLGGGNEQFFGPGTRLTVL.

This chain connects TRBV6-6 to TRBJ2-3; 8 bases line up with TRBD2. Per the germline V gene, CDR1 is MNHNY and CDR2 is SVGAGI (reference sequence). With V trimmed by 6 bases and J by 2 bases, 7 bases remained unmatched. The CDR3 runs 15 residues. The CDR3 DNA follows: TGTGCCAGCAGACCGACCGGGGGGGCCACAGATACGCAGTATTTT. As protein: CASRPTGGATDTQYF.

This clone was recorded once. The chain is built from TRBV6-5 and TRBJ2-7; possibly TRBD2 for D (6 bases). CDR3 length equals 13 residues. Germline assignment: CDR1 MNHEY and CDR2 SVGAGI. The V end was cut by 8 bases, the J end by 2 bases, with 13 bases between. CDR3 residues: CASGVAETYEQYF. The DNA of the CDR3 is TGTGCCAGCGGGGTAGCGGAAACCTACGAGCAGTACTTC.

As DNA, the CDR3 is TGTGCCAGCAGTTACCCAGGGGCCCAAGATTACGAGCAGTACTTC. It specifies CASSYPGAQDYEQYF. V usage is TRBV6-6 and J usage is TRBJ2-7; D possibly corresponds to TRBD1 (6 bases). Germline V gene sequence: CDR1 MNHNY, CDR2 SVGAGI (reference sequence). V gave up 2 bases and J gave up 4 bases, with 15 bases separating them. This CDR3 comprises 15 residues.

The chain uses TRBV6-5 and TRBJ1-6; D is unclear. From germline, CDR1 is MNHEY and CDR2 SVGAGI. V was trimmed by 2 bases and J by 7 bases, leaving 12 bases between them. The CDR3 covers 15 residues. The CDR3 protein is CASSYRPPGNSPLHF. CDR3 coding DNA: TGTGCCAGCAGTTACAGGCCCCCCGGGAATTCACCCCTCCACTTT.

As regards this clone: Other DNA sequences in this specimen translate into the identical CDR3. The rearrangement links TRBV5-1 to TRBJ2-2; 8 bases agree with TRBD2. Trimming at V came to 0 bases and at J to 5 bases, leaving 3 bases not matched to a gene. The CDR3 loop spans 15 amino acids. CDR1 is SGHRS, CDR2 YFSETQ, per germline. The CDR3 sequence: CASSLGSSGTGELFF. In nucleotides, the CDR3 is TGCGCCAGCAGCTTGGGGTCTAGCGGGACCGGGGAGCTGTTTTTT. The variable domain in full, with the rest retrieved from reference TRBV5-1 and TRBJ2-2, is KAGVTQTPRYLIKTRGQQVTLSCSPISGHRSVSWYQQTPGQGLQFLFEYFSETQRNKGNFPGRFSGRQFSNSRSEMNVSTLELGDSALYLCASSLGSSGTGELFFGEGSRLTVL.

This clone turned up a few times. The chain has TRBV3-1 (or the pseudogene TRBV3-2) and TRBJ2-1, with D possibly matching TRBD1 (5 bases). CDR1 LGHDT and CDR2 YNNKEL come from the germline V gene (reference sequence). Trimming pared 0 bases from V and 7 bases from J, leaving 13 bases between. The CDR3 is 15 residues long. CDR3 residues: CASSQEGKGRNEQFF. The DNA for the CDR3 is TGTGCCAGCAGCCAAGAAGGGAAGGGGCGGAATGAGCAGTTCTTC.

CDR3 DNA: TGTGCCTGGAGTGTCTTCTCCTACGAGCAGTACTTC. Amino acid sequence: CAWSVFSYEQYF. The chain carries TRBV30 and TRBJ2-7; D is ambiguous. Trimming removed 0 bases from V and 0 bases from J, with 3 bases in between. CDR1 and CDR2 (germline): GTSNPN, SVGIG (reference sequence). This CDR3 has 12 residues.

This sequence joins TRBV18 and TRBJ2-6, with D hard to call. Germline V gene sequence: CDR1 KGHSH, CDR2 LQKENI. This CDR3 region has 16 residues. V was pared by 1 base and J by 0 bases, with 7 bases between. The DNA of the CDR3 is TGTGCCAGCTCACCACTGTCCAGCTCTGGGGCCAACGTCCTGACTTTC. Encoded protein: CASSPLSSSGANVLTF. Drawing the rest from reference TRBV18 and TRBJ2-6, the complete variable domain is NAGVMQNPRHLVRRRGQEARLRCSPMKGHSHVYWYRQLPEEGLKFMVYLQKENIIDESGMPKERFSAEFPKEGPSILRIQQVVRGDSAAYFCASSPLSSSGANVLTFGAGSRLTVL.

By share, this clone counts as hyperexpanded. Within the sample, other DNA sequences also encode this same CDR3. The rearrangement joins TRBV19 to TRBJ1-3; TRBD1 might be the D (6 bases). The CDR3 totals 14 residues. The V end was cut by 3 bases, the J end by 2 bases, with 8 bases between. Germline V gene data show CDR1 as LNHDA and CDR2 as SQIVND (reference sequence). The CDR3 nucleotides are TGTGCCAGTAGTATTCAGGGGACTGGAAACACCATATATTTT. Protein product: CASSIQGTGNTIYF.

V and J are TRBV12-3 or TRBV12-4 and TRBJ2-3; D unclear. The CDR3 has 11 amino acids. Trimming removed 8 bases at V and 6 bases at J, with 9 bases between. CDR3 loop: CASRVVDTQYF. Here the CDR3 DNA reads TGTGCCAGCCGGGTAGTGGATACGCAGTATTTT.

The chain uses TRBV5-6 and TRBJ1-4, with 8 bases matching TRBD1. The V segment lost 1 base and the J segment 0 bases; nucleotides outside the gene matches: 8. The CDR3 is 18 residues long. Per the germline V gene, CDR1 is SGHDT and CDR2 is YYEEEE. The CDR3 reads CASSLYWDRTTTNEKLFF. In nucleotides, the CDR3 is TGTGCCAGCAGCTTGTATTGGGACAGGACTACAACTAATGAAAAACTGTTTTTT.

The CDR3 coding sequence is TGTGCTAGTGGTTTGGGGCAGGGAGAGCAGTTCTTC. It translates to CASGLGQGEQFF. V and J are TRBV12-5 and TRBJ2-1; a possible D gene is TRBD1 (5 bases). Trimming took 1 base from V and 10 from J, leaving 8 bases between them. The CDR3 is 12 amino acids. Per germline, CDR1 LGHNT and CDR2 FRNRAP. Full variable domain (missing parts from reference TRBV12-5 and TRBJ2-1): DARVTQTPRHKVTEMGQEVTMRCQPILGHNTVFWYRQTMMQGLELLAYFRNRAPLDDSGMPKDRFSAEMPDATLATLKIQPSEPRDSAVYFCASGLGQGEQFFGPGTRLTVL.

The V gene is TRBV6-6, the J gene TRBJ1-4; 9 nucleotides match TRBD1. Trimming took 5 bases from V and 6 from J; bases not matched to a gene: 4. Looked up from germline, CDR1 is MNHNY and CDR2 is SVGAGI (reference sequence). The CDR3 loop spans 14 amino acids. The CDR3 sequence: CASSQQGAYEKLFF. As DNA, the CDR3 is TGTGCCAGCAGTCAACAGGGGGCGTATGAAAAACTGTTTTTT.

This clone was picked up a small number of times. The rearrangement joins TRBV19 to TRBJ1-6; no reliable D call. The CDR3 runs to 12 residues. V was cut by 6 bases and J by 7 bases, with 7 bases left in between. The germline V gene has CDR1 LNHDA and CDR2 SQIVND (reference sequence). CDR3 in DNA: TGTGCCAGTAGCTACGTAAATTCACCCCTCCACTTT. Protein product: CASSYVNSPLHF.

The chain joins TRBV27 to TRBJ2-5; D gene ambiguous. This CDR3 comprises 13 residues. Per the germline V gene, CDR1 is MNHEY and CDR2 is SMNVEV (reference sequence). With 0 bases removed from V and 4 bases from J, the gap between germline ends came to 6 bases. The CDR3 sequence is CASSLSRGETQYF. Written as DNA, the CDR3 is TGTGCCAGCAGTTTATCGCGAGGAGAGACCCAGTACTTC.